Sequencing of this T cell receptor (beta chain) was carried out in a study of long-term antiretroviral therapy in people with HIV. The libraries were made with immunoSEQ v3.0 at survey level. TCRdb's copy holds only in-frame clones and misses some; the assay was immunoSEQ multiplex PCR. The sample contains 20,000 to 30,000 clones, about four fifths of which appear only once. V lost 3 bases, J lost 3 bases, and 24 bases lay in between. Germline V gene data show CDR1 as PRHDT and CDR2 as FYEKMQ (reference sequence). CDR3 length: 19 residues. Samples held about 0.95-11 million cryopreserved PBMC before DNA extraction. Study-level points and caveats: Dating from about 2003 to 2017, the blood was possibly obtained under older ART regimens. It was observed that HIV repertoires exhibited narrower CDR3 length ranges than controls.

A note on this clone: The antigen remains undetermined.

The sequence came from a man aged 30 to 39 with HIV. The chain uses TRBV13 and TRBJ2-1, with D uncertain. Sequencing was performed on unsorted PBMCs, taken 4.4 years after starting antiretroviral therapy. The CDR3 is CASSFLDPPAPTHYNEQFF. The CDR3 DNA is TGTGCCAGCAGCTTCTTGGATCCCCCCGCCCCAACTCACTACAATGAGCAGTTCTTC.